This is a list of T cell receptor beta chains from one sample in a study of spatial heterogeneity in lung cancer. Each CDR3 protein gets one entry after TCRdb re-called the 5' RACE reads with MiXCR. The sample records 6,000 to 8,500 distinct CDR3 sequences, roughly 3.5% being singletons. Sequenced material: lung tumor tissue, taken at surgery. The source of these receptors is a male donor with early-stage non-small cell lung cancer. Each CDR3 is given with its conserved first and last residue. The D gene is left open where the match is weak. Sizes are listed as how often the clone was seen (once, few, many) or a class if it is expanded.

v_call	d_call	j_call	clone_size	cdr3_nt	cdr3_aa
TRBV10-3	TRBD1	TRBJ1-1	many	TGTGCCATCACTGAGGACAGGGTTAACACTGAAGCTTTCTTT	CAITEDRVNTEAFF
TRBV18	.	TRBJ2-7	many	TGTGCCAGCTCATCTGGGACCGGCCGTTGGTCCTACGAGCAGTACTTC	CASSSGTGRWSYEQYF
TRBV10-2	.	TRBJ2-3	many	TGCGCCAGCAGTGAGCCTAGGGCCCTCACAGATACGCAGTATTTT	CASSEPRALTDTQYF
TRBV27	TRBD2	TRBJ2-3	medium-sized	TGTGCCAGCAGTTCCCGACTAGCGGGACCCACAGATACGCAGTATTTT	CASSSRLAGPTDTQYF
TRBV7-9	.	TRBJ1-3	many	TGTGCCAGCAGCCTCCGGGGGACAATGAATAGCAGGCGAAACACCATATATTTT	CASSLRGTMNSRRNTIYF
TRBV7-3	.	TRBJ1-1	many	TGTGCCAGCAGCCACGGGGGGGAGAGAGCTTTCTTT	CASSHGGERAFF
TRBV7-3	.	TRBJ1-6	many	TGTGCCAGCAGCTTAAATACGGGTCTGCACTATAATTCACCCCTCCACTTT	CASSLNTGLHYNSPLHF
TRBV19	.	TRBJ1-5	medium-sized	TGTGCCAGTAGACCCGGGACGCCGAATCAGCCCCAGCATTTT	CASRPGTPNQPQHF
TRBV20-1	.	TRBJ2-3	many	TGCAGTGCAAGAAGGGGGGGGGGCACAGATACGCAGTATTTT	CSARRGGGTDTQYF
TRBV6-5	TRBD1	TRBJ1-1	many	TGTGCCAGCAGTTACATAGGGGGCTCGGGCACTGAAGCTTTCTTT	CASSYIGGSGTEAFF
TRBV3-1	.	TRBJ1-6	many	TGTGCCAGCAGCCAAGACAGGGCGAATTCACCCCTCCACTTT	CASSQDRANSPLHF
TRBV5-4	TRBD1	TRBJ1-2	many	TGTGCCAGCAGCTCCGTCCTCGGACAGGACTACACCTTC	CASSSVLGQDYTF
TRBV7-3	.	TRBJ2-5	medium-sized	TGTGCCAGCAGCTTAACCCCGGCAGACCAAGAGACCCAGTACTTC	CASSLTPADQETQYF
TRBV12-3/TRBV12-4	.	TRBJ2-5	many	TGTGCCAGCAGTCCAGGGGATCAAGAGACCCAGTACTTC	CASSPGDQETQYF